This passage covers 25 T cell receptor beta chains from one sample sequenced in a study of tumor-infiltrating lymphocytes in primary liver carcinoma. Reverse transcription of about 0.5 ug total RNA with a constant-region primer produced TCR beta cDNA. ARM-PCR, slightly modified, supplied the TCR beta libraries through three nested multiplex PCR rounds. A C-beta reverse primer and TRBV1-TRBV30 forward primers served in each of the first two PCR rounds, at 9 to 10 cycles apiece. TCRdb re-derived calls from the multiplex PCR reads in MiXCR, one entry per CDR3 protein. The profile covers approximately 190,000 distinct CDR3 sequences, with around four fifths appearing a single time and 15% to 20% taken by the ten largest. Between about 20 and 30 mg of unsorted bulk tissue served as the source from which RNA and DNA were co-extracted. Source material: tumor tissue from primary liver carcinoma. Receptors were obtained from a man between 40 and 49 years old with primary liver carcinoma and hepatitis B virus infection.

This chain connects TRBV10-3 to TRBJ1-4; 7 nucleotides line up with TRBD1. In germline, CDR1 is ENHRY, CDR2 SYGVKD. Trimming cost V 5 bases and J 6 bases; bases outside gene matches: 9. CDR3 length equals 15 residues. CDR3 amino acids: CAISKRGRGDEKLFF. CDR3 nucleotide sequence: TGTGCCATCAGTAAGAGGGGGCGCGGGGATGAAAAACTGTTTTTT.

This clonotype was counted once. Compared with germline, one end of the junction differs, possibly owing to a read error. The rearrangement joins TRBV6-6 to TRBJ1-1; D is uncertain. Germline CDR1 MNHNY, CDR2 SVGAGI (reference sequence). The CDR3 covers 12 residues. The CDR3 sequence: CVSSYSHTEAFF. CDR3 sequence (DNA): TGTGTCAGCAGTTACTCGCACACTGAAGCTTTCTTT.

This clonotype occurred once. The CDR3 does not end in the conserved phenylalanine or tryptophan, so this is likely a read error. V and J are TRBV6-6 and TRBJ1-1, with D maybe TRBD1 (6 bases). The CDR3 sequence is 13 residues long. Germline V gene lookup returns CDR1 MNHNY and CDR2 SVGAGI (reference sequence). Trimming took 6 bases from V and 7 from J, leaving 15 bases between them. CDR3 in amino acids: CASSIGGTNEAFS. The CDR3, as DNA: TGTGCCAGCAGCATAGGGGGGACTAATGAAGCTTTCTCT.

This clonotype showed up many times. The chain carries TRBV12-3 or TRBV12-4 and TRBJ2-2; 7 nucleotides line up with TRBD2. This CDR3 region has 13 residues. Trimming took 11 bases from V and 4 from J; bases not matched to a gene: 7. CDR3 residues: CAGGGEITGELFF. DNA for the CDR3: TGTGCCGGGGGGGGGGAGATCACCGGGGAGCTGTTTTTT.

Comment on this clonotype: An end of the junction does not agree with germline; a read error may underlie this. This chain uses TRBV11-2 with TRBJ2-3; perhaps TRBD1 as D (6 bases). Germline V CDR1 and CDR2: SGHAT, FQNNGV. The CDR3 covers 16 residues. CDR3 nucleotide sequence: TGTGCCAGCAGCAGAAGAGGTACAGGGAACCCAGATACGCACTATTTT. Translating it yields CASSRRGTGNPDTHYF.

The genes are TRBV12-3 or TRBV12-4 and TRBJ1-3; D is unclear. The length of the CDR3 is 13 residues. The CDR3 reads CVTAVDSGNTIYF. DNA for the CDR3: TGTGTCACAGCAGTGGACTCTGGAAACACCATATATTTT.

Remarks on this clonotype: A junction end diverges from the germline sequence, so it may reflect a read error. The V call is TRBV12-3 or TRBV12-4, the J call TRBJ1-1, with a tentative D call TRBD1 (5 bases). The CDR3 loop spans 13 amino acids. Here the CDR3 DNA reads TGTGCCAGCAGACTCAGGGAAGACATTGAAACTTTCTTT. Its protein is CASRLREDIETFF.

The chain carries TRBV6-1 and TRBJ1-5; D unresolved. CDR1 and CDR2 (germline): MNHNS, SASEGT. The V end lost 3 bases, the J end lost 4 bases, and 10 bases lay between the germline ends. The CDR3 has 14 amino acids. CDR3 DNA sequence: TGTGCCAGCAGTGAGGACCATAGTAATCAGCCCCAGCATTTT. Translating gives CASSEDHSNQPQHF.

This clonotype occurred a few times. Germline and junction disagree at one end, which may indicate a read error. The V gene is TRBV5-4, the J gene TRBJ2-7, with D perhaps TRBD2 (6 bases). The CDR3 extends over 14 amino acids. CDR1 is SGHNT and CDR2 is YYREEE in the germline V gene (reference sequence). DNA for the CDR3: TGTGCCAGCAGTTCAAGGGACTTCCCCTACAAGCAGTACTTC. It is translated as CASSSRDFPYKQYF.

Worth noting for this clonotype: A much larger clone differs from this one at a single base, so this may be a read error. Without the conserved terminal phenylalanine or tryptophan, this CDR3 likely stems from a read error. V and J are TRBV28 and TRBJ2-7; D remains ambiguous. The germline V and J ends were trimmed by 4 bases and 6 bases, with 10 bases remaining between them. CDR1 and CDR2 (germline): MDHEN, SYDVKM. The CDR3 sequence is 12 residues long. CDR3: CASSSNLGEQYL. As DNA, the CDR3 is TGTGCCAGCAGTTCCAATTTAGGCGAGCAGTACTTA.

This clonotype was observed at least ten times. The V gene is TRBV5-1, the J gene TRBJ1-3, with 7 bases matching TRBD1. This CDR3 is built from 16 residues. CDR1 is SGHRS, CDR2 YFSETQ, per germline. J was trimmed by 4 bases and V by 2 bases; bases with no gene match: 9. DNA of the CDR3: TGCGCCAGCAGCTTTCGAGGACAGGACGCAGGAAACACCATATATTTT. This codes for CASSFRGQDAGNTIYF. The full variable domain, its missing parts supplied by reference TRBV5-1 and TRBJ1-3, is KAGVTQTPRYLIKTRGQQVTLSCSPISGHRSVSWYQQTPGQGLQFLFEYFSETQRNKGNFPGRFSGRQFSNSRSEMNVSTLELGDSALYLCASSFRGQDAGNTIYFGEGSWLTVV.

The J gene is TRBJ1-5, the V gene TRBV29-1, with unresolved D. The J call could be wrong; TRBJ2-3 is a better fit for the DNA end. The CDR3 runs to 13 residues. Germline CDR1 and CDR2: SQVTM and ANQGSEA. DNA of the CDR3: TGCAGCGTTGTGAGTAGTGTTAATCAGCTCCAGTATTTT. Its protein is CSVVSSVNQLQYF.

Comments on this clonotype: A much larger clonotype is one base distant, so this may be a read error. The chain links TRBV28 to TRBJ1-6; D is unresolved. Germline assignment: CDR1 MDHEN and CDR2 SYDVKM. CDR3 size: 16 residues. DNA for the CDR3: TGTGCCAGCGGATCGGGCGGTAGCTCCTATAATTCACCCCTCTACTTT. It specifies CASGSGGSSYNSPLYF.

This clonotype appeared many times. V usage is TRBV10-2 and J usage is TRBJ2-7, with a tentative D call TRBD1 (5 bases). Trimming stripped 2 bases from V and 4 bases from J, with 9 bases between. This CDR3 has 13 residues. The germline CDR1 and CDR2 sequences are WSHSY and SAAADI. CDR3 nucleotide sequence: TGCGCCAGCAGTGAGGGCAGGGTTTACGAGCAGTACTTC. It translates to CASSEGRVYEQYF.

As for this clonotype: A read error may explain this, as a much larger clone is one base away. The chain employs TRBV28 and TRBJ2-4, with D hard to call. The CDR3 sequence is 12 residues long. The germline gives CDR1 MDHEN, CDR2 SYDVKM. CDR3 region: CVSSLTKNIQYF. As DNA, the CDR3 is TGTGTCAGCAGTTTAACTAAAAACATTCAGTACTTC.

A remark on this clonotype: An end of the junction differs from the germline gene, which may be a read error. The chain combines TRBV28 with TRBJ2-1, with D perhaps assigned TRBD1 or TRBD2 (5 bases each). CDR1 and CDR2 (germline): MDHEN, SYDVKM. CDR3 length equals 14 residues. The DNA for the CDR3 is TGTGCCAGCAGTTTAACAGGACCCCAGGAGGAGCATTTCTTC. Translated, it gives CASSLTGPQEEHFF.

The chain recombines TRBV28 with TRBJ1-5; weak D call: TRBD1 (5 bases). This CDR3 comprises 18 residues. Germline CDR1 reads MDHEN; CDR2 reads SYDVKM. Trimming left V 4 bases short and J 0 bases short, with 19 bases between. This CDR3 is CASSSSEALGHSNQPQHF. CDR3 DNA: TGTGCCAGCAGTTCCTCGGAGGCGCTAGGACATAGCAATCAGCCCCAGCATTTT.

On this clonotype itself: The CDR3 ends on some other residue instead of the conserved phenylalanine or tryptophan, so this is likely a read error. Because the CDR3's place on the DNA is in doubt, the DNA is left out and the CDR3 is given as listed by TCRdb. The chain combines TRBV12-3 or TRBV12-4 with TRBJ2-3; TRBD2 is the table's D call and was not checked against the DNA. The CDR3 comprises 14 residues, both ends counted. The CDR3: CAISLTSAGDTHYY.

The chain has TRBV6-5 and TRBJ2-7, with D maybe TRBD2 (6 bases). In germline, CDR1 is MNHEY, CDR2 SVGAGI. The CDR3 is made up of 15 amino acids. Written as DNA, the CDR3 is TGTGCTAGCGGACAAGGGGCTAGCGTATCCTACGAGCAGTACTTC. It encodes CASGQGASVSYEQYF.

Details on this clonotype: No conserved phenylalanine or tryptophan is present at the end of the CDR3, so a read error is the likely explanation. The V gene is TRBV12-3 or TRBV12-4, the J gene TRBJ2-5; TRBD2 matches at 11 bases. The CDR3 sequence is 16 residues long. CDR3 sequence (DNA): TGTGCCAGCAGACGAGGGACTAGCGGAATCCAAGGGACCCAGTACCTC. Amino acid sequence: CASRRGTSGIQGTQYL.

V is TRBV29-1 and J is TRBJ1-2; 7 nucleotides match TRBD1. The CDR3 totals 12 residues. Germline CDR1 and CDR2: SQVTM and ANQGSEA. CDR3 in DNA: TGCAGTATCATGACAGGGAGGGAGGGATACACCTTC. Its translation: CSIMTGREGYTF. The variable domain in full, with the rest retrieved from reference TRBV29-1 and TRBJ1-2, is SAVISQKPSRDICQRGTSLTIQCQVDSQVTMMFWYRQQPGQSLTLIATANQGSEATYESGFVIDKFPISRPNLTFSTLTVSNMSPEDSSIYLCSIMTGREGYTFGSGTRLTVV.

Concerning this clonotype itself: Relative to the germline gene, one junction end is altered; a read error may explain this. V gene TRBV30 combines with J gene TRBJ2-1; 10 positions agree with TRBD2. Germline CDR1 GTSNPN, CDR2 SVGIG (reference sequence). The CDR3 runs to 14 residues. The CDR3 protein is CAWSSGRWFNEQFF. CDR3 in DNA: TGCGCCTGGAGTAGCGGGAGGTGGTTTAATGAGCAGTTCTTC.

Of note for this clonotype: A read error may produce the germline difference seen at one junction end. CDR3 nucleotides: TGTGCCAGCAGCTTAGTCAGACTAGGGGGAGTGCCGATCGCAGATACGCAATATTTT. Protein product: CASSLVRLGGVPIADTQYF. V usage is TRBV11-2 and J usage is TRBJ2-3; the D call may be TRBD1 or TRBD2 (6 bases each). The CDR3 runs 19 residues. Looked up from germline, CDR1 is SGHAT and CDR2 is FQNNGV.

About this clonotype: Likely a read error: the CDR3 ends without its conserved phenylalanine or tryptophan. It is unclear where the CDR3 begins or ends on the DNA, so no DNA is shown, and the CDR3 is as TCRdb lists it. This chain joins TRBV11-1 and TRBJ1-6; the table's D call, TRBD1, was not checked against the DNA. The CDR3 sequence runs 13 residues, both termini included. Germline V gene data show CDR1 as SGHAT and CDR2 as FQDESV (reference sequence). Here the CDR3 reads CASSRTLVSHLRI.

As to this clonotype: With a much larger clone just one base away, this may be a read error. This chain links TRBV29-1 with TRBJ2-1; 7 bases line up with TRBD2. Germline CDR1 SQVTM, CDR2 ANQGSEA. The CDR3 sequence is 16 residues long. CDR3 DNA: TGCAGCGTGGAATTTTTGGAGCTAGCGGAGTACAATGAGCGGTTCTTC. The encoded protein is CSVEFLELAEYNERFF.